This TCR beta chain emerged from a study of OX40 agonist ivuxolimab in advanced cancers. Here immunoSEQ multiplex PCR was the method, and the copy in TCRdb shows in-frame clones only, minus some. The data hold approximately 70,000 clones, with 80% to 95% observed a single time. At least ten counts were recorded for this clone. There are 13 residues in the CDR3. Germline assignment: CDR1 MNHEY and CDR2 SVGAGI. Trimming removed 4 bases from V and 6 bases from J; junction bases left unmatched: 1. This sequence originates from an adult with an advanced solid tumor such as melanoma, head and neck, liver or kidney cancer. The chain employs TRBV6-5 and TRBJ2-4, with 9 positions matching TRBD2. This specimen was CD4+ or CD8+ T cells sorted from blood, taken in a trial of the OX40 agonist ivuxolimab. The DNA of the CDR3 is TGTGCCAGCAGTTGGCGGGAGGGAAACATTCAGTACTTC. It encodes CASSWREGNIQYF.